Following are 30 T cell receptor beta chains from one sample sequenced in a study of cytomegalovirus exposure and HLA in healthy donors. PCR used 60 Vbeta primers and 13 Jbeta primers. The table came from immunoSEQ multiplex PCR; TCRdb's copy has only in-frame clones and leaves some out. The data show some 200,000 clones, approximately 79% seen once. The sequencing sample was made of PBMCs. These receptors were collected from a man aged 18 to 30 in good health and CMV-seronegative.

V is TRBV2 and J is TRBJ2-7; a possible D gene is TRBD2 (6 bases). Germline loops: CDR1 SNHLY, CDR2 FYNNEI. Trimming left V 3 bases short and J 3 bases short, with 9 bases between. The CDR3 runs 13 residues. The CDR3 region is CASSESGVYEQYF. DNA for the CDR3: TGTGCCAGCAGTGAGTCGGGGGTCTACGAGCAGTACTTC.

The chain has TRBV10-3 and TRBJ2-5; 7 nucleotides line up with TRBD1. The J segment lost 2 bases and the V segment lost 2 bases, leaving 5 bases of the junction unmatched. The CDR3 consists of 15 residues. Germline CDR1 is ENHRY and CDR2 is SYGVKD. This CDR3 is CAISETGAIQETQYF. CDR3 DNA: TGTGCCATCAGTGAGACAGGGGCGATTCAAGAGACCCAGTACTTC.

This clone occurred once. The CDR3 DNA is TGCGCCAGCACGAGGATGGGGACAGTAGACAATGAGCAGTTCTTC. Protein: CASTRMGTVDNEQFF. The V call is TRBV5-1, the J call TRBJ2-1; 7 bases map to TRBD1. Trimming at V came to 6 bases and at J to 5 bases, leaving 11 bases not matched to a gene. The CDR3 spans 15 residues. CDR1 SGHRS and CDR2 YFSETQ come from the germline V gene. The whole variable domain, remainder taken from reference TRBV5-1 and TRBJ2-1, is KAGVTQTPRYLIKTRGQQVTLSCSPISGHRSVSWYQQTPGQGLQFLFEYFSETQRNKGNFPGRFSGRQFSNSRSEMNVSTLELGDSALYLCASTRMGTVDNEQFFGPGTRLTVL.

This chain uses TRBV7-6 with TRBJ1-3; the D is unclear. CDR1 is SGHVS, CDR2 FNYEAQ, per germline. The CDR3 length is 20 residues. V was clipped by 1 base and J by 2 bases, with 24 bases between them. The chain's CDR3 is CASSLGHMEGMFVPGNTIYF. The DNA for the CDR3 is TGTGCCAGCAGCTTAGGGCATATGGAGGGAATGTTCGTTCCTGGAAACACCATATATTTT.

V and J are TRBV5-1 and TRBJ2-3; a weak D match, TRBD2 (6 bases). Germline V gene lookup returns CDR1 SGHRS and CDR2 YFSETQ. The CDR3 has 15 residues. The V end was cut by 2 bases, the J end by 2 bases, with 12 bases between. The CDR3 bases are TGCGCCAGCAGCTTTGGCGGGATAGCCACAGATACGCAGTATTTT. Translating it yields CASSFGGIATDTQYF. The full variable domain, in which reference TRBV5-1 and TRBJ2-3 provide the parts outside the CDR3, is KAGVTQTPRYLIKTRGQQVTLSCSPISGHRSVSWYQQTPGQGLQFLFEYFSETQRNKGNFPGRFSGRQFSNSRSEMNVSTLELGDSALYLCASSFGGIATDTQYFGPGTRLTVL.

This chain links TRBV10-1 with TRBJ2-3; tentatively, D is TRBD1 (6 bases). The V gene's germline CDR1 is WNHNN and CDR2 SYGVQD (reference sequence). CDR3 size: 18 residues. The V and J ends lost 0 bases and 6 bases respectively, with 22 bases between them. The CDR3 is CASSESYIRDTPLDTQYF. In nucleotides, the CDR3 is TGCGCCAGCAGTGAGTCTTATATACGGGACACCCCCTTGGATACGCAGTATTTT.

The chain joins TRBV5-6 to TRBJ2-1, with D unclear. The germline V and J ends were trimmed by 0 bases and 0 bases, with 10 bases remaining between them. The CDR3 totals 16 residues. CDR1 and CDR2 (germline): SGHDT, YYEEEE. The CDR3 loop reads CASSLVVASSYNEQFF. CDR3 bases: TGTGCCAGCAGCTTGGTTGTAGCATCCTCCTACAATGAGCAGTTCTTC. The full variable domain, rest sourced from reference TRBV5-6 and TRBJ2-1, is DAGVTQSPTHLIKTRGQQVTLRCSPKSGHDTVSWYQQALGQGPQFIFQYYEEEERQRGNFPDRFSGHQFPNYSSELNVNALLLGDSALYLCASSLVVASSYNEQFFGPGTRLTVL.

The chain carries TRBV11-2 and TRBJ1-1; 7 nucleotides agree with TRBD1. The CDR3 is made up of 15 amino acids. Trimming cost V 1 base and J 8 bases; bases outside gene matches: 10. Germline CDR1 is SGHAT and CDR2 is FQNNGV. In DNA, the CDR3 is TGTGCCAGCAGCTTAGGGCCGGGCCAGGGGGGAGAAGCTTTCTTT. Translation gives CASSLGPGQGGEAFF.

The J gene is TRBJ1-1, the V gene TRBV6-5; perhaps TRBD1 as D (6 bases). The germline CDR1 and CDR2 sequences are MNHEY and SVGAGI. The CDR3 has 15 residues. V lost 7 bases to trimming and J lost 1 base, with 16 bases between them. The DNA of the CDR3 is TGTGCCAGCAAGGGATGGGACACCGAGAACACTGAAGCTTTCTTT. It translates to CASKGWDTENTEAFF.

This clone was seen just once. V gene TRBV28 combines with J gene TRBJ1-1; a possible D gene is TRBD1 (6 bases). The CDR3 loop spans 16 amino acids. V dropped 7 bases and J dropped 0 bases, with 18 bases sitting between them. Germline V gene lookup returns CDR1 MDHEN and CDR2 SYDVKM. CDR3 protein: CASNLHPGQMNTEAFF. In DNA, the CDR3 is TGTGCCAGCAACCTACACCCGGGACAAATGAACACTGAAGCTTTCTTT.

The rearrangement links TRBV7-3 to TRBJ2-5; TRBD2 matches 8 bases. V shed 7 bases, J shed 5 bases, and the junction held 9 bases outside the gene matches. CDR1 is SGHTA, CDR2 FQGTGA, per germline. The CDR3 length is 14 residues. The CDR3 spells CASTSAGGGETQYF. Written as DNA, the CDR3 is TGTGCCAGCACGTCGGCGGGGGGCGGGGAGACCCAGTACTTC.

The chain employs TRBV9 and TRBJ2-3, with 14 bases fitting TRBD2. Per germline, CDR1 SGDLS and CDR2 YYNGEE. The V and J ends lost 4 bases and 4 bases, in that order; junction bases with no gene match: 5. The length of the CDR3 is 16 residues. The CDR3 reads CASSTTSGRGADTQYF. DNA of the CDR3: TGTGCCAGCAGCACGACTAGCGGGAGGGGGGCAGATACGCAGTATTTT.

In this sample, this clone turned up a few times. The rearrangement uses TRBV18 and TRBJ1-1; the D is unclear. The V gene's germline CDR1 is KGHSH and CDR2 LQKENI. The length of the CDR3 is 13 residues. The V gene lost 3 bases and the J gene lost 4 bases, with 9 bases spanning the gap. CDR3 region: CASSPSGSTEAFF. CDR3 in DNA: TGTGCCAGCTCACCGAGCGGTAGCACTGAAGCTTTCTTT.

This sequence joins TRBV29-1 and TRBJ1-1; the D is unclear. The CDR3 is 15 residues long. Germline CDR1 is SQVTM and CDR2 is ANQGSEA. Trimming left V 5 bases short and J 3 bases short, with 19 bases between. CDR3 sequence: CSVFRSPGMDTEAFF. Written as DNA, the CDR3 is TGCAGCGTTTTCCGCAGCCCAGGAATGGACACTGAAGCTTTCTTT.

The chain combines TRBV19 with TRBJ1-2; TRBD1 is a possible D gene (6 bases). The length of the CDR3 is 15 residues. Germline loops: CDR1 LNHDA, CDR2 SQIVND (reference sequence). Between the trimmed V and J ends, which lost 5 bases and 4 bases, there was a span of 17 bases. This CDR3 reads CASSGQGILRYGYTF. The CDR3 coding sequence is TGTGCCAGTAGTGGGCAGGGGATCCTACGCTATGGCTACACCTTC.

The chain uses TRBV7-2 and TRBJ2-1; tentative D call: TRBD1 (6 bases). From germline, CDR1 is SGHTA and CDR2 FQGNSA. This CDR3 contains 13 residues. V gave up 5 bases and J gave up 6 bases, with 11 bases separating them. CDR3 nucleotides: TGTGCCAGCAGCCCGGGGACATTCAATGAGCAGTTCTTC. This encodes CASSPGTFNEQFF.

This chain uses TRBV2 with TRBJ2-7; TRBD1 matches at 10 bases. Germline assignment: CDR1 SNHLY and CDR2 FYNNEI. CDR3 length: 13 residues. V dropped 7 bases and J dropped 3; count of bases not matched to a gene: 3. For the CDR3, the DNA is TGTGCCAGCAAAGGGACAGGGGACTACGAGCAGTACTTC. Translation gives CASKGTGDYEQYF.

This chain links TRBV2 with TRBJ2-2; D is possibly TRBD1 (5 bases). Germline V lookup: CDR1 SNHLY, CDR2 FYNNEI. V lost 4 bases and J 5 bases, leaving 14 bases between the germline ends. This CDR3 is 15 amino acids long. The CDR3 coding sequence is TGTGCCAGCAGTGCCAGGGAAGGCTCAACCGGGGAGCTGTTTTTT. Translating it yields CASSAREGSTGELFF.

This chain connects TRBV28 to TRBJ1-6, with D perhaps matching TRBD1 (6 bases). Germline lookup yields CDR1 MDHEN and CDR2 SYDVKM. The CDR3 is made up of 15 amino acids. V was trimmed by 6 bases and J by 10 bases, leaving 19 bases between them. The CDR3 bases are TGTGCCAGCAGCCCTACGGGACAAGGGAACTCACCCCTCCACTTT. It specifies CASSPTGQGNSPLHF.

This chain links TRBV19 with TRBJ2-1; 15 nucleotides align to TRBD2. The CDR3 totals 16 residues. The trim removed 5 bases at V and 8 bases at J, leaving 7 bases unmatched. Germline V lookup: CDR1 LNHDA, CDR2 SQIVND (reference sequence). The DNA of the CDR3 is TGTGCCAGTAGTTTACCGGGACTAGCGGGAGGCCATGAGCAGTTCTTC. It encodes CASSLPGLAGGHEQFF.

The chain has TRBV6-5 and TRBJ1-1; D uncertain. Germline loops: CDR1 MNHEY, CDR2 SVGAGI. V gave up 10 bases and J gave up 0 bases, with 15 bases separating them. The CDR3 is 14 amino acids. The chain's CDR3 is CATGGEGMNTEAFF. DNA for the CDR3: TGTGCCACCGGTGGGGAGGGAATGAACACTGAAGCTTTCTTT.

The chain joins TRBV20-1 to TRBJ2-7; D uncertain. Germline CDR1 is DFQATT and CDR2 is SNEGSKA (reference sequence). V lost 0 bases and J lost 3, with 3 bases in between. The CDR3 extends over 11 amino acids. Here the CDR3 reads CSARDLYEQYF. CDR3 DNA: TGCAGTGCTAGAGATCTCTACGAGCAGTACTTC.

CDR3 sequence: CASSSTGGADGELFF. As DNA, the CDR3 is TGTGCCAGCAGCTCTACAGGGGGCGCGGACGGGGAGCTGTTTTTT. The rearrangement uses TRBV7-8 and TRBJ2-2, with 9 bases that match TRBD1. Germline trimming cut 4 bases from V and 7 bases from J; bases unmatched to any gene: 7. Germline values: CDR1 SGHVS, CDR2 FQNEAQ. There are 15 residues in the CDR3.

As regards this clone: Sequence at one end of the junction differs from germline and may be a read error. The chain has TRBV15 and TRBJ2-7, with 8 bases that match TRBD1. The CDR3 totals 13 residues. Germline assignment: CDR1 LNHNV and CDR2 YYDKDF (reference sequence). As DNA, the CDR3 is TGTGCCACCAGCGGAGACAGGGGCCACGAGCAGTACTTC. Translating gives CATSGDRGHEQYF.

The chain combines TRBV9 with TRBJ1-3, with D perhaps TRBD1 (6 bases). The length of the CDR3 is 16 residues. Germline lookup yields CDR1 SGDLS and CDR2 YYNGEE. V lost 3 bases and J lost 4, with 17 bases in between. For the CDR3, the DNA is TGTGCCAGCAGCGAGGTCAGGGGCATGGGGGGAAACACCATATATTTT. Encoded protein: CASSEVRGMGGNTIYF.

This clone came up a few times. V is TRBV4-3 and J is TRBJ2-3; 7 bases map to TRBD2. Germline CDR1 LGHNA, CDR2 YSLEER. This CDR3 is built from 15 residues. V lost 2 bases, J lost 3 bases, and 5 bases stayed unmatched. The CDR3 DNA reads as TGCGCCAGCAGCCAAAATGGACTAGGAACAGATACGCAGTATTTT. This sequence encodes CASSQNGLGTDTQYF.

This clone occurred once. This rearrangement joins TRBV27 to TRBJ2-7; possible D gene TRBD1, 6 bases. The CDR3 is made up of 15 amino acids. The germline V and J ends were trimmed by 0 bases and 2 bases, with 11 bases remaining between them. The germline gives CDR1 MNHEY, CDR2 SMNVEV (reference sequence). CDR3 in amino acids: CASSLSSTGTYEQYF. DNA for the CDR3: TGTGCCAGCAGTTTATCGAGTACAGGGACCTACGAGCAGTACTTC.

V gene TRBV19 combines with J gene TRBJ1-1; a possible D gene is TRBD1 (5 bases). V lost 1 base to trimming and J lost 5 bases, with 11 bases between them. Germline values: CDR1 LNHDA, CDR2 SQIVND (reference sequence). The CDR3 totals 14 residues. The CDR3: CASSIAQGRTEAFF. DNA of the CDR3: TGTGCCAGTAGTATAGCTCAGGGAAGGACTGAAGCTTTCTTT.

This chain links TRBV4-1 with TRBJ2-5, with TRBD2 matching over 10 bases. With V trimmed by 0 bases and J by 5 bases, 6 bases remained unmatched. Germline CDR1 MGHRA, CDR2 YSYEKL. The CDR3 runs 16 residues. For the CDR3, the DNA is TGCGCCAGCAGCCAAGATTCAGCGGGGGGGCAGGAGACCCAGTACTTC. It codes for CASSQDSAGGQETQYF.

V is TRBV9 and J is TRBJ1-4; a possible D gene is TRBD1 (5 bases). V was shortened by 4 bases and J by 7 bases, with 20 bases between the two germline ends. The CDR3 is 16 residues long. Germline CDR1 reads SGDLS; CDR2 reads YYNGEE. Here the CDR3 reads CASSPRGGQGGEKLFF. CDR3 nucleotide sequence: TGTGCCAGCAGCCCCCGGGGAGGGCAGGGAGGTGAAAAACTGTTTTTT.